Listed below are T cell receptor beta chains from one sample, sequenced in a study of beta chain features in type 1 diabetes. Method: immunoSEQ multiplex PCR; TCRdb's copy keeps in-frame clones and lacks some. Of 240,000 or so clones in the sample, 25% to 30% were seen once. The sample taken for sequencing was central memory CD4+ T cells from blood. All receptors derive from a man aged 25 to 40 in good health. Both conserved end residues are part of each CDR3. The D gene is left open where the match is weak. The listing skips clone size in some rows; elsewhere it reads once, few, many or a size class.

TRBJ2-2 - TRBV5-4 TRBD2 TGTGCCAGCAGCTTGGTGTCTAGCGGGAGAACCGGGGAGCTGTTTTTT CASSLVSSGRTGELFF
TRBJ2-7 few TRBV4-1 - TGCGCCAGCAGCCAAACTGGGACCAGCTCCTACGAGCAGTACTTC CASSQTGTSSYEQYF
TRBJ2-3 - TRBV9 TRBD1 TGTGCCAGCAGCGTGTGGGACAGTCCGGATACGCAGTATTTT CASSVWDSPDTQYF
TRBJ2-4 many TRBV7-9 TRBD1 TGTGCCAGCAGCTCGAAACAGGGGGCGATGGACATTCAGTACTTC CASSSKQGAMDIQYF
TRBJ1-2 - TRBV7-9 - TGTGCCAGCAGCTTAGGGACCGACGGCTATGGCTACACCTTC CASSLGTDGYGYTF
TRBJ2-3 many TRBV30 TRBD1 TGTGCCTGGGGGACAGGGGGGACAGATACGCAGTATTTT CAWGTGGTDTQYF
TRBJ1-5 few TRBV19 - TGTGCCAGTAGTATGAGGACGGGAGGTAGCAATCAGCCCCAGCATTTT CASSMRTGGSNQPQHF
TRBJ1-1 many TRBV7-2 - TGTGCCAGCAGCTTAGCGTGGGGTGAAGCTTTCTTT CASSLAWGEAFF
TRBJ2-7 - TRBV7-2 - TGTGCCAGCAGCCTAGGTATGGGGCCCGGCAGCGAGCAGTACTTC CASSLGMGPGSEQYF
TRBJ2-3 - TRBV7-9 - TGTGCCAGCAGCTTAGGGCGGTACCTTAGCACAGATACGCAGTATTTT CASSLGRYLSTDTQYF
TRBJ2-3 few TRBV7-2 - TGTGCCAGCAGCTTAGCGTGGCGAGCGGAGGGCACAGATACGCAGTATTTT CASSLAWRAEGTDTQYF
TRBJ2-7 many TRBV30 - TGTGCCTGGGGCCGCGGGACAGCTTACGAGCAGTACTTC CAWGRGTAYEQYF
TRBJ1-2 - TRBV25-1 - TGTGCCAGCAGTGAATTTAACCCTCCTAACTATGGCTACACCTTC CASSEFNPPNYGYTF
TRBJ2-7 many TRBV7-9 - TGTGCCAGCAGCCCCGAAGCTTCCGAGCAGTACTTC CASSPEASEQYF
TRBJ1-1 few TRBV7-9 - TGTGCCAGTTCCCCCGGAGGGCGGACCACTGAAGCTTTCTTT CASSPGGRTTEAFF
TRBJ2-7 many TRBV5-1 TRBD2 TGCGCCAGCAGCTTAGACGGGACTAGCGGCTTCTACGAGCAGTACTTC CASSLDGTSGFYEQYF
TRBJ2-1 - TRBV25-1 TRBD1 TGTGCCAGCAGTTTCCGGGACAGGGGTGGCAATGAGCAGTTCTTC CASSFRDRGGNEQFF
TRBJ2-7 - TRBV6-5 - TGTGCCAGCACTAGGACCCCAACGGGGGAGCAGTACTTC CASTRTPTGEQYF
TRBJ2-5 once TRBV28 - TGTGCCAGCAGTTTAGGAGGGACCCGATGGTACCAAGAGACCCAGTACTTC CASSLGGTRWYQETQYF
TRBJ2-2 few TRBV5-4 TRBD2 TGTGCCAGCAGCTTCCCGACTAGCGAGTCCGGGGAGCTGTTTTTT CASSFPTSESGELFF
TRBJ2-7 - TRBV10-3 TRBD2 TGTGCCATCAGTGATCCCCTAGCGGGAGGATATAACGAGCAGTACTTC CAISDPLAGGYNEQYF
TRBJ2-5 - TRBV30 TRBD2 TGTGCCTGGAGTTTACGGGAGGGCGGCGAGACCCAGTACTTC CAWSLREGGETQYF